The 21 T cell receptor beta chains below were found in one sample sequenced in a study of Ad26.COV2.S vaccination and SARS-CoV-2 variants. This table comes from immunoSEQ multiplex PCR, and its TCRdb copy is limited to in-frame clones, with some not included. The sample has about 460,000 clones, nearly 90% seen once; the top ten hold under 2%. Specified treatment: some 20 received Ad26.COV2.S at low or high dose, single or two shots; several received placebo; per-sample allocation not given. It was on day 63 after the first vaccine or placebo injection that samples were taken. This specimen was peripheral blood, taken in a trial of Ad26.COV2.S vaccine versus placebo. All receptors come from a person aged 18-65 years who received the Ad26.COV2.S COVID-19 vaccine or a placebo.

V usage is TRBV11-2 and J usage is TRBJ1-4; the D gene is possibly TRBD1 (5 bases). Germline V gene sequence: CDR1 SGHAT, CDR2 FQNNGV. The V gene lost 1 base and the J gene lost 3 bases, with 6 bases spanning the gap. This CDR3 region has 14 residues. The CDR3 reads CASSLGGANEKLFF. The CDR3 nucleotides read TGTGCCAGCAGCTTAGGGGGGGCTAATGAAAAACTGTTTTTT. The entire variable domain, with the rest obtained from reference TRBV11-2 and TRBJ1-4, is as follows: EAGVAQSPRYKIIEKRQSVAFWCNPISGHATLYWYQQILGQGPKLLIQFQNNGVVDDSQLPKDRFSAERLKGVDSTLKIQPAKLEDSAVYLCASSLGGANEKLFFGSGTQLSVL.

V usage is TRBV12-3 or TRBV12-4 and J usage is TRBJ1-5; D is perhaps TRBD1 (5 bases). V gave up 3 bases and J gave up 7 bases, with 10 bases separating them. The CDR3 is 13 residues long. CDR3 DNA sequence: TGTGCCAGCAGTTTGCCAGGGACCCAGCCCCAGCATTTT. Its protein product is CASSLPGTQPQHF.

This chain uses TRBV21-1 with TRBJ1-1. TRBV21-1 constitutes a pseudogene. This CDR3 contains 11 residues. The CDR3: CASSPSTEAFF. The DNA for the CDR3 is TGTGCCAGCAGCCCGAGCACTGAAGCTTTCTTT.

Points on this clone: A much more abundant neighbour one base away suggests this may be a read error. The V call is TRBV28, the J call TRBJ1-1; tentative D call: TRBD1 (6 bases). The V end lost 6 bases, the J end lost 0 bases, and 11 bases lay between the germline ends. From germline, CDR1 is MDHEN and CDR2 SYDVKM. There are 14 residues in the CDR3. This CDR3 reads CASSLGGMNTEAFF. Here the CDR3 DNA reads TGTGCCAGCAGCCTCGGGGGCATGAACACTGAAGCTTTCTTT.

V is TRBV7-6 and J is TRBJ1-5, with 8 bases fitting TRBD1. Trimming took 1 base from V and 6 from J; bases not matched to a gene: 5. This CDR3 region has 15 residues. Germline-derived CDR1 and CDR2 are SGHVS and FNYEAQ. CDR3 bases: TGTGCCAGCAGCTTAGAGGCGGGGACAGGTCAGCCCCAGCATTTT. Protein sequence: CASSLEAGTGQPQHF.

The chain has TRBV4-2 and TRBJ1-2, with D unresolved. The length of the CDR3 is 11 residues. Germline V CDR1 and CDR2: LGHNA, YNFKEQ. The V gene lost 4 bases and the J gene lost 6 bases, with 6 bases spanning the gap. The CDR3 protein is CASSPGDGYTF. The DNA of the CDR3 is TGTGCCAGCAGCCCCGGGGATGGCTACACCTTC.

In this sample, this clone turned up many times. The rearrangement links TRBV15 to TRBJ1-5; no firm D call. The CDR3 spans 12 residues. V was pared by 7 bases and J by 7 bases, with 11 bases between. The germline V gene encodes CDR1 LNHNV and CDR2 YYDKDF (reference sequence). The CDR3 DNA sequence: TGTGCCACCAAGTCCGGCGGCCAGCCCCAGCATTTT. It translates to CATKSGGQPQHF.

This clone has only one observation. The genes are TRBV16 and TRBJ1-2; a possible D gene is TRBD1 (6 bases). The V end lost 8 bases, the J end lost 2 bases, and 12 bases lay between the germline ends. Germline V gives CDR1 KGHSY, CDR2 FQNENV. This CDR3 comprises 13 residues. The CDR3 is CASQGTENYGYTF. CDR3 nucleotide sequence: TGTGCCAGCCAGGGGACGGAAAACTATGGCTACACCTTC.

This chain connects TRBV7-3 to TRBJ2-1; TRBD2 agrees at 11 bases. The junction had 25 bases not matched to a gene; V was cut back by 5 bases and J by 4 bases. The CDR3 is 22 amino acids. Germline V gene data show CDR1 as SGHTA and CDR2 as FQGTGA. The CDR3 spells CASSAGIRAEGGWTSGYNEQFF. In DNA form, the CDR3 reads TGTGCCAGCAGCGCCGGGATTCGGGCGGAGGGCGGTTGGACTAGCGGGTACAATGAGCAGTTCTTC.

V gene TRBV18 combines with J gene TRBJ2-1; D tentatively reads TRBD1 or TRBD2 (5 bases each). Trimming stripped 4 bases from V and 2 bases from J, with 18 bases between. The CDR3 has 17 residues. CDR1 is KGHSH, CDR2 LQKENI, per germline. The CDR3 here is CASSRASGRTTYNEQFF. The CDR3 bases are TGTGCCAGCTCACGGGCCTCGGGGCGGACCACCTACAATGAGCAGTTCTTC.

V usage is TRBV5-1 and J usage is TRBJ1-2; D unresolved. V was clipped by 0 bases and J by 7 bases, with 7 bases between them. The CDR3 totals 12 residues. Germline V gives CDR1 SGHRS, CDR2 YFSETQ. The CDR3 loop is CASSLDGSGYTF. The CDR3 nucleotides are TGCGCCAGCAGCTTGGATGGGTCTGGCTACACCTTC.

The V gene is TRBV27, the J gene TRBJ2-6; D uncertain. The V and J ends lost 6 bases and 0 bases respectively, with 3 bases between them. Germline CDR1 reads MNHEY; CDR2 reads SMNVEV (reference sequence). This CDR3 contains 13 residues. CDR3 nucleotides: TGTGCCAGCAGGACCTCTGGGGCCAACGTCCTGACTTTC. This translates into CASRTSGANVLTF. Full variable domain (rest looked up from reference TRBV27 and TRBJ2-6): EAQVTQNPRYLITVTGKKLTVTCSQNMNHEYMSWYRQDPGLGLRQIYYSMNVEVTDKGDVPEGYKVSRKEKRNFPLILESPSPNQTSLYFCASRTSGANVLTFGAGSRLTVL.

In its sample, this clone was seen once. J is TRBJ2-7 and V is TRBV27; D is possibly TRBD2 (7 bases). The germline gives CDR1 MNHEY, CDR2 SMNVEV (reference sequence). V lost 3 bases and J 6 bases, leaving 18 bases between the germline ends. The CDR3 spans 15 residues. CDR3 residues: CASSLRGHLAGEQYF. The DNA of the CDR3 is TGTGCCAGCAGTTTGCGGGGGCATTTGGCGGGCGAGCAGTACTTC.

This clone was observed a few times. The chain recombines TRBV7-9 with TRBJ1-1; D might be TRBD1 (5 bases). CDR1 and CDR2 (germline): SEHNR, FQNEAQ (reference sequence). The CDR3 has 13 amino acids. Trimming removed 1 base at V and 6 bases at J, with 9 bases between. The CDR3 DNA follows: TGTGCCAGCAGCTTAGTCAGGGAGGCTGAAGCTTTCTTT. It is translated as CASSLVREAEAFF.

V gene TRBV11-2 combines with J gene TRBJ2-5; D not resolved. Trimming left V 5 bases short and J 5 bases short, with 21 bases between. The CDR3 totals 16 residues. In germline, CDR1 is SGHAT, CDR2 FQNNGV. The CDR3 protein is CASSPTERSFEETQYF. CDR3 DNA sequence: TGTGCCAGCAGCCCGACGGAGAGGAGCTTCGAGGAGACCCAGTACTTC.

The chain links TRBV28 to TRBJ2-5, with unresolved D. There are 16 residues in the CDR3. V was shortened by 3 bases and J by 3 bases, with 17 bases between the two germline ends. From germline, CDR1 is MDHEN and CDR2 SYDVKM. The CDR3 DNA follows: TGTGCCAGCAGTTTTTCGGCAGGTCGAAGGGAAGAGACCCAGTACTTC. Amino acid sequence: CASSFSAGRREETQYF.

The chain links TRBV11-1 to TRBJ2-3; D is unclear. CDR3 length equals 14 residues. V dropped 5 bases and J dropped 6 bases, with 15 bases sitting between them. The germline CDR1 and CDR2 sequences are SGHAT and FQDESV (reference sequence). CDR3 nucleotide sequence: TGTGCCAGCAGCCACCGGAGTGTGGGGGATACGCAGTATTTT. Its translation is CASSHRSVGDTQYF.

The chain employs TRBV28 and TRBJ2-2; D perhaps matches TRBD1 (6 bases). Looked up from germline, CDR1 is MDHEN and CDR2 is SYDVKM. Trimming pared 3 bases from V and 1 base from J, leaving 9 bases between. The CDR3 has 15 amino acids. CDR3 loop: CASSFTRGNTGELFF. In DNA, the CDR3 is TGTGCCAGCAGTTTTACCAGGGGGAACACCGGGGAGCTGTTTTTT.

This chain uses TRBV3-1 (or the pseudogene TRBV3-2) with TRBJ1-6, with D possibly being TRBD1 (5 bases). Germline V gene lookup returns CDR1 LGHDT and CDR2 YNNKEL (reference sequence). The CDR3 is 16 amino acids. V was pared by 1 base and J by 3 bases, with 10 bases between. The CDR3 sequence: CASSQGQSRYNSPLHF. CDR3 nucleotides: TGTGCCAGCAGCCAAGGACAGTCCCGCTATAATTCACCCCTCCACTTT.

The CDR3 bases are TGTGCCAGCAGGGACCCGGTCTGGCAGGGTAAGAACGAGCAGTACTTC. Amino acid sequence: CASRDPVWQGKNEQYF. The chain carries TRBV2 and TRBJ2-7; TRBD1 might be the D (5 bases). CDR1 SNHLY and CDR2 FYNNEI come from the germline V gene. The CDR3 length is 16 residues. V was clipped by 6 bases and J by 5 bases, with 23 bases between them.

This clone was observed once. The V call is TRBV18, the J call TRBJ1-2; D is unclear. The CDR3 is 14 amino acids. Germline CDR1 KGHSH, CDR2 LQKENI. Trimming shortened V by 3 bases and J by 3 bases, and 11 bases separated the two germline ends. CDR3 residues: CASSPAVVDYGYTF. In DNA form, the CDR3 reads TGTGCCAGCTCACCCGCTGTTGTGGACTATGGCTACACCTTC.